The rows below give T cell receptor beta chains drawn from one sample of a study of T-cell memory formation after mild COVID-19. TCRdb reprocessed the 5' RACE reads with MiXCR, giving one entry per CDR3 protein. This sample has almost 250,000 distinct CDR3 sequences, with just over 15% found just once. Material for sequencing was PBMCs or a T cell subset sorted from them (not recorded which). The receptors originated from an adult woman who had mild COVID-19 (a few samples of this study predate the infection). Cell type and time point are not known. CDR3s include the opening cysteine and the closing phenylalanine or tryptophan. D genes are given only for firm matches. The size entry is marked missing in some rows and otherwise reads once, few, many or a size class.

TRBV7-3	TRBJ2-1	TRBD2	-	CASSPELAGEQFF
TRBV4-1	TRBJ2-2	-	-	CASSQERGPTGELFF
TRBV12-3/TRBV12-4	TRBJ2-5	TRBD1	few	CASTPSGTGGSKTQYF
TRBV6-2/TRBV6-3	TRBJ2-1	-	-	CASSPITRGEQFF
TRBV12-3/TRBV12-4	TRBJ1-2	-	few	CASSPRKGYYGYTF
TRBV7-9	TRBJ2-1	-	-	CASSSTEAGSGFF
TRBV3-1	TRBJ1-1	-	-	CASSHLGVTEAFF
TRBV7-7	TRBJ2-1	TRBD2	-	CASSPRTSGRNNEQFF
TRBV3-1	TRBJ2-3	TRBD2	many	CASSQAGRGLAAITDTQYF
TRBV11-3	TRBJ2-1	TRBD1	many	CASSPDRGYNEQFF
TRBV24-1	TRBJ2-1	TRBD1	-	CATSETTGGWGDEQFF
TRBV12-3/TRBV12-4	TRBJ2-1	-	-	CASSLAINEQFF
TRBV5-1	TRBJ2-2	-	few	CASSLAPGALFF
TRBV18	TRBJ1-2	-	few	CASSSSSSNVNYGYTF
TRBV27	TRBJ2-3	-	few	CASSWSQSTDTQYF
TRBV20-1	TRBJ1-5	-	many	CSASTASNQPQHF
TRBV6-1	TRBJ1-1	-	-	CASSVDTEAFF
TRBV7-2	TRBJ1-1	TRBD1	-	CASSTGTGGTLGFF
TRBV12-3/TRBV12-4	TRBJ2-1	TRBD2	-	CASSRLAQRGYNEQFF
TRBV20-1	TRBJ2-3	-	-	CSARKWEQYF
TRBV30	TRBJ2-7	-	few	CAWRDYSEQYF
TRBV12-3/TRBV12-4	TRBJ1-4	-	-	CASSSAGQPGVREKLFF
TRBV19	TRBJ2-7	-	few	CASSINTGYRQYF
TRBV7-9	TRBJ2-3	TRBD2	-	CASSPRTSTPTDTQYF
TRBV12-3/TRBV12-4	TRBJ2-3	-	few	CASRPGIYTQYF
TRBV5-1	TRBJ2-7	TRBD2	-	CASSFGTSDPEQYF
TRBV5-1	TRBJ2-5	-	many	CASSERTDQETQYF
TRBV7-9	TRBJ1-5	-	few	CASSLDSQPQHF
TRBV6-2/TRBV6-3	TRBJ2-1	-	many	CASSWVGRYNEQFF
TRBV9	TRBJ2-7	-	-	CASSVGNYSLPYEQYF
TRBV7-6	TRBJ2-5	-	-	CASSLAGGPKETQYF
TRBV19	TRBJ1-5	TRBD1	few	CASSILPGTGNQPQHF
TRBV7-9	TRBJ2-6	TRBD1	few	CASSFPPGQYSSGANVLTF
TRBV11-3	TRBJ2-5	-	-	CASSSTRWEQETQYF
TRBV19	TRBJ2-1	-	-	CASKVGPQGNEQFF
TRBV12-3/TRBV12-4	TRBJ1-3	TRBD1	few	CASSLEGQGIGNTIYF
TRBV5-1	TRBJ1-6	TRBD1	-	CASSRTGYYNSPLHF
TRBV5-1	TRBJ2-7	-	few	CASSLGLTYEQYF
TRBV12-3/TRBV12-4	TRBJ2-1	-	-	CASSFRFPGPYNEQFF
TRBV6-2/TRBV6-3	TRBJ2-1	TRBD2	few	CASSGGLAGGRTHLTYNEQFF
TRBV6-5	TRBJ1-4	TRBD1	-	CASSPGTDREKLYF
TRBV11-2	TRBJ1-2	-	few	CASTLWGSEGYGYTF